This TCR beta chain was documented in a study of T cells in Graves' hyperthyroidism and ophthalmopathy. Study-wide results and limits: Most thyroid clonotypes with frequency above 0.001 were detected in blood.

This clonotype was seen repeatedly, ten times or more. Antigen specificity is unknown. The authors obtained PBMCs from over 8 ml of fresh peripheral blood. This CDR3 has 13 amino acids. V was pared by 7 bases and J by 5 bases, with 14 bases between. RNA transcripts provided the source from which TCR beta CDR3 regions were amplified. An initial round of RT-PCR targeting the TCR CDR3 relied on the HTBI primer set. TCRdb reprocessed the multiplex PCR reads with MiXCR, giving one entry per CDR3 protein. This sample has approximately 520,000 distinct CDR3 sequences, with around a quarter found just once. The sample consisted of blood. The V gene is TRBV12-3 or TRBV12-4, the J gene TRBJ2-5; the D gene is possibly TRBD1 (6 bases). This clonotype was sampled from a woman aged 25-40 years with Graves' ophthalmopathy. CDR3 sequence: CASNEQGGETQYF. The CDR3 nucleotides read TGTGCCAGCAACGAACAGGGTGGGGAGACCCAGTACTTC.